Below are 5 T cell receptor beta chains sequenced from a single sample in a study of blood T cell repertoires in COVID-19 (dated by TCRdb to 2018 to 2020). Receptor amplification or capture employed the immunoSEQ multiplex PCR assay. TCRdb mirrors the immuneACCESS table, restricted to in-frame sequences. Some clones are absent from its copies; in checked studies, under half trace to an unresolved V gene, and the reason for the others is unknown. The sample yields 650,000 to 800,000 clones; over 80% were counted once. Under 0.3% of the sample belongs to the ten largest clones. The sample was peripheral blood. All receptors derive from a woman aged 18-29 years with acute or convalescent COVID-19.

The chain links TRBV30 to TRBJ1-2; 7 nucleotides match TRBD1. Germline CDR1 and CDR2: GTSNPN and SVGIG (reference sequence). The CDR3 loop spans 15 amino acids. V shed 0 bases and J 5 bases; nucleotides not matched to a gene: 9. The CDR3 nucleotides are TGTGCCTGGAGTGTAAAGGGGGCGATCCTGTATGGCTACACCTTC. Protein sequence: CAWSVKGAILYGYTF.

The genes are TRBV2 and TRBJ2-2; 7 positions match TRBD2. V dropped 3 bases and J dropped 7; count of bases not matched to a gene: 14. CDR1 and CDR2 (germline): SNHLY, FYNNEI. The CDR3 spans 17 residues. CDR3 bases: TGTGCCAGCAGTGAGGGCGGGGCTACTAGCGTAATCGGGGAGCTGTTTTTT. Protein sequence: CASSEGGATSVIGELFF.

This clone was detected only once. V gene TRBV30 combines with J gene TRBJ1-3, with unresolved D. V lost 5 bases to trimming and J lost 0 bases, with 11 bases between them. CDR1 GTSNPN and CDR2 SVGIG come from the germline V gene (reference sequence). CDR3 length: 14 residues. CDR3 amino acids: CAWGIGSSGNTIYF. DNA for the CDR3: TGTGCCTGGGGGATTGGGAGCTCTGGAAACACCATATATTTT.

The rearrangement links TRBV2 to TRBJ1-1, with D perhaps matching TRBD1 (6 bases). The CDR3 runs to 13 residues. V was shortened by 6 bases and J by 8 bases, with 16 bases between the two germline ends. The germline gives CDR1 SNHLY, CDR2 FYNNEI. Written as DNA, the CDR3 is TGTGCCAGCAGGCCTGACAGGACGTTCGAAGCTTTCTTT. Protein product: CASRPDRTFEAFF.

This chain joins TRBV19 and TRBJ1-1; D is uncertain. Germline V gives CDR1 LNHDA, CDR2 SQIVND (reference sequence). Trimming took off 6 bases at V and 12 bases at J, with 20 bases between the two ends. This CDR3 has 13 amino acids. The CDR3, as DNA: TGTGCCAGTAGCGCCGGGGTCGCCTATCTCACTTTCTTT. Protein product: CASSAGVAYLTFF.